This TCR beta chain was sequenced in a study of CD8 T cells in ankylosing spondylitis (dated by TCRdb to the late 2010s). In the study overall: The study set out to find disease-linked TCR variants by profiling T cell receptor beta repertoires in ankylosing spondylitis patients and healthy donors. Samples of peripheral blood were taken, and for ankylosing spondylitis patients, synovial fluid was collected as well. In total, the full study cohort was made up of 108 healthy donors and 25 to 30 ankylosing spondylitis patients. What the research found in general, with its limitations: Some motif variants were previously reported in synovial fluid and blood of reactive arthritis patients, suggesting common disease-initiation mechanisms. The disease-linked clones had a CD8+ phenotype and were found at relatively low frequencies in peripheral blood. According to the report, matched synovial fluid samples from ankylosing spondylitis patients were significantly enriched for the disease-linked clones. Blood from ankylosing spondylitis patients appeared to be characterized by a TCR beta motif made up of several highly homologous amino acid variants.

Reading the germline V gene gives CDR1 WSHSY and CDR2 SAAADI. Including cysteine and phenylalanine, the CDR3 has 12 amino acids. The read is trimmed to its CDR3 DNA, 36 bases read in frame from base 1. On this clonotype: Its target antigen remains unknown. The junction and the germline gene differ at one end; a read error may be behind it.

Sequencing took place on an Illumina HiSeq 2500. Quantitative 5'-RACE with molecular barcodes was used to prepare TCR beta libraries. The published analysis was carried out like this. A new computational method, built on a probabilistic model of VDJ rearrangement, was used to identify disease-linked TCR variants. TCRdb reanalyzed the raw reads on its own, using fastp at Q25 for trimming and MiXCR for clone calling, and kept in-frame beta chains. Identical CDR3 proteins give one entry, which carries the most common genes and DNA. The V and J calls and clone size come from TCRdb's table, not from the authors' own analysis. For this sample the table gives about 90,000 distinct CDR3 sequences, of which about 9% were detected only once. Of the sample, approximately 29% falls within the top ten clones.

The sequence came from a male donor with ankylosing spondylitis. The sequence joins TRBV10-2 to TRBJ1-2; TRBD1 is possibly the D segment (6 matching bases). The sequenced sample was blood, either unsorted or a sorted T cell fraction (not recorded which). Here the CDR3 is given as CASSTGSYGFTF. The DNA reads TGCGCCAGCAGTACAGGGTCCTATGGCTTCACCTTC.